The rows below give T cell receptor beta chains drawn from one sample of a study of cytomegalovirus exposure and HLA in healthy donors. TCRdb's table, derived via immunoSEQ multiplex PCR, lists solely in-frame clones and lacks some. The repertoire consists of about 160,000 clones, with roughly 77% occurring once and the leading ten covering 1%. Sequencing was performed on PBMCs. The receptors come from a woman aged 45-65 years in good health and CMV-seropositive. Both conserved end residues are part of each CDR3. A D gene is named only where the DNA matches it firmly. Rows give clone size only sometimes, using once, few, many, or a class for an expanded clone.

size | J | D | V | CDR3 | DNA
- | TRBJ2-3 | - | TRBV10-3 | CAISESVGGSSRTDTQYF | TGTGCCATCAGTGAGTCTGTTGGAGGGAGTAGTCGCACAGATACGCAGTATTTT
- | TRBJ2-5 | TRBD1 | TRBV7-9 | CASSWEQGRQTQYF | TGTGCCAGCAGCTGGGAACAGGGGCGGCAGACCCAGTACTTC
- | TRBJ2-7 | TRBD1 | TRBV20-1 | CSEGQGREQYF | TGCAGTGAGGGACAGGGCCGCGAGCAGTACTTC
- | TRBJ1-1 | - | TRBV11-1 | CASSIAMNTEAFF | TGTGCCAGCAGCATTGCTATGAACACTGAAGCTTTCTTT
- | TRBJ1-5 | - | TRBV6-5 | CASSYRIQQPQHF | TGTGCCAGCAGTTACCGAATTCAGCAGCCCCAGCATTTT
- | TRBJ2-4 | TRBD2 | TRBV9 | CASSPPPRGGLAKNIQYF | TGTGCCAGCAGCCCACCCCCGCGGGGGGGCTTAGCCAAAAACATTCAGTACTTC
- | TRBJ1-2 | - | TRBV28 | CASIAAASGGYTF | TGTGCCAGCATAGCAGCCGCGTCTGGGGGCTACACCTTC
- | TRBJ2-3 | - | TRBV4-3 | CASSQAQGSDTQYF | TGCGCCAGCAGCCAGGCTCAGGGTTCAGATACGCAGTATTTT
- | TRBJ2-1 | - | TRBV7-9 | CASSLALGGPSEQFF | TGTGCCAGCAGCTTAGCGTTGGGGGGGCCCAGTGAGCAGTTCTTC
- | TRBJ1-3 | TRBD1 | TRBV7-9 | CASSSPVPGQSHTIYF | TGTGCCAGCAGCTCCCCAGTACCGGGACAGTCTCACACCATATATTTT
- | TRBJ1-2 | - | TRBV28 | CASISGTPAYNYGYTF | TGTGCCAGCATATCCGGGACACCAGCATATAACTATGGCTACACCTTC
- | TRBJ1-1 | - | TRBV19 | CASNRGTEAFF | TGTGCCAGTAACCGGGGAACTGAAGCTTTCTTT
- | TRBJ2-7 | TRBD1 | TRBV6-5 | CASSKGGQGLYEQYF | TGTGCCAGCAGTAAGGGGGGACAGGGTCTCTACGAGCAGTACTTC
- | TRBJ2-7 | - | TRBV19 | CASSMGGTGGYEQYF | TGTGCCAGTAGTATGGGAGGGACAGGCGGATACGAGCAGTACTTC
- | TRBJ2-2 | TRBD1 | TRBV5-1 | CASSLGTGAGELFF | TGCGCCAGCAGCTTGGGGACAGGGGCTGGGGAGCTGTTTTTT
- | TRBJ1-1 | TRBD1 | TRBV7-9 | CSSSYNRGRDTEAFF | TGTTCCAGCAGTTACAACAGGGGGCGCGACACTGAAGCTTTCTTT
- | TRBJ1-2 | - | TRBV27 | CASSLSGAFNYGYTF | TGTGCCAGCAGTTTATCGGGGGCCTTTAACTATGGCTACACCTTC
- | TRBJ1-3 | - | TRBV7-3 | CASSPGDTIYF | TGTGCCAGCAGCCCCGGGGACACCATATATTTT
few | TRBJ2-5 | - | TRBV9 | CASTPGTTKETQYF | TGTGCCAGCACCCCCGGGACAACCAAAGAGACCCAGTACTTC
- | TRBJ2-3 | - | TRBV2 | CASSVRQSFSTDTQYF | TGTGCCAGCAGTGTAAGACAGTCCTTTAGCACAGATACGCAGTATTTT